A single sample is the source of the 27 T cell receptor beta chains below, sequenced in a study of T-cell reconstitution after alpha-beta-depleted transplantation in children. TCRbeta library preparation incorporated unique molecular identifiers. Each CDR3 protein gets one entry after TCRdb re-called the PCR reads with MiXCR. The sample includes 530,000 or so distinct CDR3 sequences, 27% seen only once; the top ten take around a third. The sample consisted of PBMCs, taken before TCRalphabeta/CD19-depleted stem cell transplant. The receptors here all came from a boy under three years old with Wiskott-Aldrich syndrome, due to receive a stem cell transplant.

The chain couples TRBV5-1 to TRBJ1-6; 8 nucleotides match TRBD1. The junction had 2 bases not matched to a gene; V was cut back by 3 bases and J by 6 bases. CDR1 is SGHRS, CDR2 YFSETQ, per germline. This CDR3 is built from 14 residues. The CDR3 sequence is CASSWGQANSPLHF. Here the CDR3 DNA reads TGCGCCAGCAGCTGGGGACAGGCTAATTCACCCCTCCACTTT.

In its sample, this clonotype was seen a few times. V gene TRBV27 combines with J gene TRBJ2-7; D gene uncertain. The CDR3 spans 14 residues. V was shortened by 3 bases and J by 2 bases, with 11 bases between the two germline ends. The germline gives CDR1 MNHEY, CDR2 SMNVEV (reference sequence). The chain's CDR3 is CASSFTTNPYEQYF. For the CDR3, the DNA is TGTGCCAGCAGTTTCACGACAAATCCCTACGAGCAGTACTTC.

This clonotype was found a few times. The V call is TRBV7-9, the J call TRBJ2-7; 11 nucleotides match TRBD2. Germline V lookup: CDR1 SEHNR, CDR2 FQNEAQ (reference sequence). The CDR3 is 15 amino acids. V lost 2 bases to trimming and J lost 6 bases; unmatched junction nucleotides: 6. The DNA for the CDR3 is TGTGCCAGCAGCTTATCTAGCGGGAGGATCTCCGAGCAGTACTTC. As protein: CASSLSSGRISEQYF. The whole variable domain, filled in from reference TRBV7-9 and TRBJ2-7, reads DTGVSQNPRHKITKRGQNVTFRCDPISEHNRLYWYRQTLGQGPEFLTYFQNEAQLEKSRLLSDRFSAERPKGSFSTLEIQRTEQGDSAMYLCASSLSSGRISEQYFGPGTRLTVT.

CDR3 in DNA: TGCAGTGCTAGTCTCGGGGTTGGGGCCTACGAGCAGTACTTC. Its translation is CSASLGVGAYEQYF. The chain combines TRBV20-1 with TRBJ2-7; a weak D match, TRBD2 (5 bases). Germline V lookup: CDR1 DFQATT, CDR2 SNEGSKA (reference sequence). The CDR3 is made up of 14 amino acids. The V end lost 3 bases, the J end lost 2 bases, and 14 bases lay between the germline ends.

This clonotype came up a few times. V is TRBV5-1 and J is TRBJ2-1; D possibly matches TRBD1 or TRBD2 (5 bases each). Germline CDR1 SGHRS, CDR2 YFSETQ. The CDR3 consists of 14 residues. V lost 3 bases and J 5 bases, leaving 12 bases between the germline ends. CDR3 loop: CASSSGMGDNEQFF. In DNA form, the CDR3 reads TGCGCCAGCAGCTCAGGGATGGGGGACAATGAGCAGTTCTTC.

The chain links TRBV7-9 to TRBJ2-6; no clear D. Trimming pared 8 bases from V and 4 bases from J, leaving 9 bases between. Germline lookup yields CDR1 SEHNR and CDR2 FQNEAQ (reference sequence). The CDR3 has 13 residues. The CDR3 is CASSPFGANVLTF. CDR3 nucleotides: TGTGCCAGCTCCCCCTTCGGGGCCAACGTCCTGACTTTC.

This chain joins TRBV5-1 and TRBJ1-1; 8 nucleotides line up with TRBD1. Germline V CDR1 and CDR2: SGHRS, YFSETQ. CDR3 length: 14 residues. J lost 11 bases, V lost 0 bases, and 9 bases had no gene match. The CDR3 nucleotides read TGCGCCAGCAGCTTGGGAACTTCGGACAGGGACGCTTTCTTT. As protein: CASSLGTSDRDAFF.

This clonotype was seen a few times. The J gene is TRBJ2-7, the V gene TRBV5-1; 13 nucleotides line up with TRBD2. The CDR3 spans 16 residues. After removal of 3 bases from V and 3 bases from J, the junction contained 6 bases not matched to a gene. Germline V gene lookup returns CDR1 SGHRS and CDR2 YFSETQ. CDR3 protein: CASSSGLAGRNYEQYF. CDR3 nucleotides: TGCGCCAGCAGCTCGGGACTAGCGGGGAGAAACTACGAGCAGTACTTC.

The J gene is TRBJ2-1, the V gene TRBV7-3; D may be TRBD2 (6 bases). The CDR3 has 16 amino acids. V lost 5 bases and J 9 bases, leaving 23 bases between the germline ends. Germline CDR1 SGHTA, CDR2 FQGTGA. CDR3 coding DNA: TGTGCCAGCAGCCCACAAGCACTAGCCGACTGGGCTGAGCAGTTCTTC. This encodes CASSPQALADWAEQFF.

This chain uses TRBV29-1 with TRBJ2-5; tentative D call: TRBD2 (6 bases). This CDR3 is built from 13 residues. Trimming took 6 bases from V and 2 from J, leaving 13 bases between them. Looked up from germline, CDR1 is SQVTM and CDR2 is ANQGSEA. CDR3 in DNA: TGCAGCGTCCCGGGAGCAGCTCAAGAGACCCAGTACTTC. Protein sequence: CSVPGAAQETQYF.

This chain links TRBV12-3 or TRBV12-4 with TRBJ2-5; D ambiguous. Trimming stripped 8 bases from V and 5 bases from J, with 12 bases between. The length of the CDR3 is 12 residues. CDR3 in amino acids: CASGRDGETQYF. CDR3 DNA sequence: TGTGCCAGCGGCAGAGACGGTGAGACCCAGTACTTC.

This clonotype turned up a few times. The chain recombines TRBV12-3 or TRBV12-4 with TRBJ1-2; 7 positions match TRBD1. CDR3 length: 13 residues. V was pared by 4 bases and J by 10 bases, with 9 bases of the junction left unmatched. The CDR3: CASSYRQGSDYTF. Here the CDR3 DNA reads TGTGCCAGCAGTTATAGACAGGGCTCCGACTACACCTTC.

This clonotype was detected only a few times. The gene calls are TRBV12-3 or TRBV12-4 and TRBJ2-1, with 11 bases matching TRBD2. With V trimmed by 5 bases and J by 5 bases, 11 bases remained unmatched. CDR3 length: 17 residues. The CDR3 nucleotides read TGTGCCAGCAGTCCCGGGCGGGCTAGCGGGGGGAACAATGAGCAGTTCTTC. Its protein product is CASSPGRASGGNNEQFF.

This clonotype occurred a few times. The CDR3 loop is CATSRVGVTSYEQYF. The DNA for the CDR3 is TGTGCCACCAGCAGAGTGGGGGTTACCTCCTACGAGCAGTACTTC. The chain carries TRBV15 and TRBJ2-7, with D perhaps being TRBD1 or TRBD2 (5 bases each). V lost 1 base to trimming and J lost 0 bases, with 10 bases between them. The CDR3 spans 15 residues. CDR1 LNHNV and CDR2 YYDKDF come from the germline V gene (reference sequence).

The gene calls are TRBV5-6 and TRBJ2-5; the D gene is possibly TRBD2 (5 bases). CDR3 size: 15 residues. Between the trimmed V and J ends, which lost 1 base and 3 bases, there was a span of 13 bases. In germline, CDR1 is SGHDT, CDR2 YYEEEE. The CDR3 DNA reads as TGTGCCAGCAGCTTGCTGATGCGGGCAGAAGAGACCCAGTACTTC. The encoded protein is CASSLLMRAEETQYF.

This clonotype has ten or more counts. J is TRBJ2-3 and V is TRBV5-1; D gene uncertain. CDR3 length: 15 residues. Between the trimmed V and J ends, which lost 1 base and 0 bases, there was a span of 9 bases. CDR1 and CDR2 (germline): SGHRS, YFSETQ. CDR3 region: CASSLTGPSTDTQYF. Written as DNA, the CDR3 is TGCGCCAGCAGCTTGACCGGGCCGAGCACAGATACGCAGTATTTT.

CDR3 bases: TGTGCCAGCAGCCTTTTTCGTGGGGAGGTAGGAGAGACCCAGTACTTC. Protein product: CASSLFRGEVGETQYF. This chain links TRBV7-9 with TRBJ2-5; D might be TRBD2 (6 bases). The CDR3 is 16 residues long. Between the trimmed V and J ends, which lost 5 bases and 4 bases, there was a span of 20 bases. CDR1 and CDR2 (germline): SEHNR, FQNEAQ (reference sequence).

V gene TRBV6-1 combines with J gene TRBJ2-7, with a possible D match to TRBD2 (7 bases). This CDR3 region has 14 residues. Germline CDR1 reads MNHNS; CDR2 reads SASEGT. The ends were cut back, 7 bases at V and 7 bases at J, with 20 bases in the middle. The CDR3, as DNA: TGTGCCAGCACCGGAACCCGGGGGGCGGGGGAGCAGTACTTC. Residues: CASTGTRGAGEQYF.

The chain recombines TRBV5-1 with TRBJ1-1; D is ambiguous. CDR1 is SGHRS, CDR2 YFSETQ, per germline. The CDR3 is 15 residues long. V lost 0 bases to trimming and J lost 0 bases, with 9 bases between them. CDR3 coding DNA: TGCGCCAGCAGCTTGGATGCGGCCTTGAACACTGAAGCTTTCTTT. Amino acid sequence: CASSLDAALNTEAFF. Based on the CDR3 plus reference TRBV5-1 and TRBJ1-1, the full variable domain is KAGVTQTPRYLIKTRGQQVTLSCSPISGHRSVSWYQQTPGQGLQFLFEYFSETQRNKGNFPGRFSGRQFSNSRSEMNVSTLELGDSALYLCASSLDAALNTEAFFGQGTRLTVV.

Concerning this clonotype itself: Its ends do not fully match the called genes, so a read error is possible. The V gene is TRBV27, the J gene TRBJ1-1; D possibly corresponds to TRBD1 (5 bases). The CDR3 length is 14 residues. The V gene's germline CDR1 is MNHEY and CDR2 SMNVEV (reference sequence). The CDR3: CASHSQGSYTEALF. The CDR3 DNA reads TGTGCCAGCCACTCTCAGGGCAGTTACACTGAAGCTTTGTTT.

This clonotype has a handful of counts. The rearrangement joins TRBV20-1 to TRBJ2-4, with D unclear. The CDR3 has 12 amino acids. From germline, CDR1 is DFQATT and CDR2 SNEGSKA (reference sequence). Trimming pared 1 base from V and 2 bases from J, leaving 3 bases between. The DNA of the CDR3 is TGCAGTGCTAGAGGGACCAAAAACATTCAGTACTTC. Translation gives CSARGTKNIQYF.

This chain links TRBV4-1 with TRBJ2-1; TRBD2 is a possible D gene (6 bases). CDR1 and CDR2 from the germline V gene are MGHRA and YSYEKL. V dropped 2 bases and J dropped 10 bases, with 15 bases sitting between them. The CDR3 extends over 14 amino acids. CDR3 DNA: TGCGCCAGCAGCCAATTACTAGCATCGAGAGAGCAGTTCTTC. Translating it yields CASSQLLASREQFF.

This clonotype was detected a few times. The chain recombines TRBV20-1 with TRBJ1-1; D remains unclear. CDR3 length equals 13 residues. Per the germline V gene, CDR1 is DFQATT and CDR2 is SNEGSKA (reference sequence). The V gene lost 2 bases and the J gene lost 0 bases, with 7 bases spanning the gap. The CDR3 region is CSARNSLNTEAFF. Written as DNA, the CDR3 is TGCAGTGCTAGAAACAGCCTGAACACTGAAGCTTTCTTT.

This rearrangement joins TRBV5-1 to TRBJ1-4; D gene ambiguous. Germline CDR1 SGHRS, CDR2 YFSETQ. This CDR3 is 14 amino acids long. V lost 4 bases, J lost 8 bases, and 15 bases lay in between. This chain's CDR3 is CASSVASRLEKLFF. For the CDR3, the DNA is TGCGCCAGCAGCGTCGCCTCTCGATTAGAAAAACTGTTTTTT. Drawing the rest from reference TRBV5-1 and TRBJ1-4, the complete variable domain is KAGVTQTPRYLIKTRGQQVTLSCSPISGHRSVSWYQQTPGQGLQFLFEYFSETQRNKGNFPGRFSGRQFSNSRSEMNVSTLELGDSALYLCASSVASRLEKLFFGSGTQLSVL.

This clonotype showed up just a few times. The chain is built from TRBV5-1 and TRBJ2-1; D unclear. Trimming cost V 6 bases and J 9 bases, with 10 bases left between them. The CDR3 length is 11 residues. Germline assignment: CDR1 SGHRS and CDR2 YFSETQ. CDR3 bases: TGCGCCAGCACCGATCGAGGTGAGCAGTTCTTC. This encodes CASTDRGEQFF.

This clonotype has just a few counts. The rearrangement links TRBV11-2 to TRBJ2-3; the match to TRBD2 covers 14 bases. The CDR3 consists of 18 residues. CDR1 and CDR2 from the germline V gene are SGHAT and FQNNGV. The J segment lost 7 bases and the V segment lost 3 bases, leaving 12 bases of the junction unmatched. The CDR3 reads CASSFSTSGRDAVYTQYF. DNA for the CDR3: TGTGCCAGCAGCTTCTCGACTAGCGGGAGGGACGCAGTGTATACGCAGTATTTT.

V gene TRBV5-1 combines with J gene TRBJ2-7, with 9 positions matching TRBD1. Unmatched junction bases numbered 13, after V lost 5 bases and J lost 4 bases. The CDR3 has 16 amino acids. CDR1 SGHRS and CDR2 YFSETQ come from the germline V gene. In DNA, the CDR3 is TGCGCCAGCAGGTTGACTGAGGGACAGGGCGTTTACGAGCAGTACTTC. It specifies CASRLTEGQGVYEQYF.